These T cell receptor beta chains were read from a single sample in a study of cytomegalovirus exposure and HLA in healthy donors. Assay: immunoSEQ multiplex PCR; the TCRdb copy retains only in-frame clones and omits some. The data show about 140,000 clones, 65% to 80% seen once. Sequenced material: PBMCs. The receptor set was obtained from a male donor in good health and CMV-seropositive. Both conserved end residues are part of each CDR3. A D gene is named only where the DNA matches it firmly. Size values are once, few and many counts, or a class for expanded clones, and some rows have none.

clone_size	v_call	j_call	d_call	cdr3_nt	cdr3_aa
once	TRBV6-4	TRBJ2-2	TRBD1	TGTGCCAGCAGCGCCGGGACAGGCGAGATCGGGGAGCTGTTTTTT	CASSAGTGEIGELFF
-	TRBV13	TRBJ2-7	TRBD2	TGTGCCAGCAGCTCCGCTAGCGGGGGCAACGAGCAGTACTTC	CASSSASGGNEQYF
-	TRBV7-7	TRBJ2-6	-	TGTGCTAGCGGCCCTTCGGGGGCCAACGTCCTGACTTTC	CASGPSGANVLTF
-	TRBV5-6	TRBJ1-1	-	TGTGCCAGCAGCTTGGTGCGGGCCGGGATTGAGACTGAAGCTTTCTTT	CASSLVRAGIETEAFF
-	TRBV7-6	TRBJ2-7	-	TGTGCCAGCAGCTTATATGGACAGTCCTACGAGCAGTACTTC	CASSLYGQSYEQYF
-	TRBV29-1	TRBJ1-5	TRBD1	TGCAGCGTCGGGACAGGGGCCAATCAGCCCCAGCATTTT	CSVGTGANQPQHF
once	TRBV7-8	TRBJ2-7	TRBD1	TGTGCCAGCAGCTTGATCTGGGACAGGGGTTCCCACGAGCAGTACTTC	CASSLIWDRGSHEQYF
few	TRBV7-2	TRBJ2-2	TRBD2	TGTGCCAGCAGCTTATCGGCGGGAGTGGGCACCGGGGAGCTGTTTTTT	CASSLSAGVGTGELFF
-	TRBV4-1	TRBJ2-1	-	TGCGCCAGCAGCCAAGATAGACTAGATGCATACAATGAGCAGTTCTTC	CASSQDRLDAYNEQFF
-	TRBV6-5	TRBJ1-1	TRBD1	TGTGCCAGCAGTTCGACAGGGACGCGCACTGAAGCTTTCTTT	CASSSTGTRTEAFF
-	TRBV5-1	TRBJ2-5	-	TGCGCCAGCAGCTCCAACGACCAGGTGGAGACCCAGTACTTC	CASSSNDQVETQYF
-	TRBV4-3	TRBJ2-7	-	TGCGCCAGCAGCCAAGGTCCAGGGCAGTTCTCCTACGAGCAGTACTTC	CASSQGPGQFSYEQYF
-	TRBV7-6	TRBJ2-7	-	TGTGCCAGCAGCTTAGGAAGGGGGCTAGCGGGTTACGAGCAGTACTTC	CASSLGRGLAGYEQYF
-	TRBV4-2	TRBJ2-7	TRBD2	TGTGCCAGCAGCCAAGCTAGCGGGGGGTTATACGAGCAGTACTTC	CASSQASGGLYEQYF
-	TRBV6-6	TRBJ2-7	TRBD2	TGTGCCAGCAGCGCGACTAGCGAGGTCCCCGAGCAGTACTTC	CASSATSEVPEQYF
-	TRBV5-4	TRBJ2-2	TRBD2	TGTGCCAGCAGCTCGACTAGCGGGGTGAACACCGGGGAGCTGTTTTTT	CASSSTSGVNTGELFF
-	TRBV25-1	TRBJ1-5	-	TGTGCCAGCAGTGAAAGGGGGGGGTACGGCCAGCCCCAGCATTTT	CASSERGGYGQPQHF
-	TRBV7-7	TRBJ2-7	TRBD2	TGTGCTAGCAGCTATGGACTAGCGGGAGAAAGCGAGCAGTACTTC	CASSYGLAGESEQYF
once	TRBV2	TRBJ2-5	-	TGTGCCAGCAGGATGACTAACGCGTACCAAGAGACCCAGTACTTC	CASRMTNAYQETQYF
-	TRBV7-2	TRBJ2-7	-	TGTGCCAGCAGCTCGGGACTCCCTGACGAGCAGTACTTC	CASSSGLPDEQYF
few	TRBV6-5	TRBJ2-1	TRBD2	TGTGCCAGCAGTTGGACTAGCGGGTACAATGAGCAGTTCTTC	CASSWTSGYNEQFF
-	TRBV10-2	TRBJ2-1	-	TGCGCCAGCAGTGTGAGCGGCACCTACAATGAGCAGTTCTTC	CASSVSGTYNEQFF
-	TRBV7-8	TRBJ2-1	TRBD2	TGTGCCAGCAGCTTAGCCGGCGCGGGGGTGATAGGGAGTGAGCAGTTCTTC	CASSLAGAGVIGSEQFF
-	TRBV7-8	TRBJ1-3	-	TGTGCCAGCAGCCGAATCGACCGGAGCTCTGGAAACACCATATATTTT	CASSRIDRSSGNTIYF
once	TRBV2	TRBJ2-5	TRBD2	TGTGCCACCTTCTTACAAGCGGGGGTGTGGGAGACCCAGTACTTC	CATFLQAGVWETQYF
-	TRBV28	TRBJ2-6	TRBD1	TGTGCCAGCAACTATGGGGGGACAGGCTCTGGGGCCAACGTCCTGACTTTC	CASNYGGTGSGANVLTF
-	TRBV15	TRBJ1-1	TRBD1	TGTGCCACCAGCCCGGACAGGGGAAGGAGTGAAGCTTTCTTT	CATSPDRGRSEAFF
-	TRBV5-1	TRBJ2-5	TRBD1	TGCGCCAGCAGCTTGGACGGGACAGTCCAAGAGACCCAGTACTTC	CASSLDGTVQETQYF
-	TRBV14	TRBJ1-1	TRBD1	TGTGCCAGCAGCCAATTGACAGGGTCGAACACTGAAGCTTTCTTT	CASSQLTGSNTEAFF